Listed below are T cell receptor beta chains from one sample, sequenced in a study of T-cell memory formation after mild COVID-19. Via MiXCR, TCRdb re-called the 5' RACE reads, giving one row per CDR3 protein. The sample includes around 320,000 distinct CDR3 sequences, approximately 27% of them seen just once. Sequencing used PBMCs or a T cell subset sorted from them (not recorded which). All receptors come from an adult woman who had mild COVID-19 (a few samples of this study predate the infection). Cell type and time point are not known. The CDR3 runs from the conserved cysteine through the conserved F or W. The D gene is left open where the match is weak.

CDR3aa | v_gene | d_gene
CASSVTGGTEAFF | TRBV7-9 | NA
CASSPPRVSYNEQFF | TRBV4-1 | NA
CASSDHRATGYNEQFF | TRBV5-1 | NA
CASSQDSAGGVTGELFF | TRBV4-3 | TRBD2
CASSPSGTGQRGYTF | TRBV3-1 | NA
CASRHRGTDTQYF | TRBV7-8 | NA
CASSPRQDYEQYF | TRBV12-3/TRBV12-4 | NA
CASTETFLFTMEGDTDTQYF | TRBV6-1 | NA
CASSQGSLVGPDTQYF | TRBV4-2 | NA
CASSLSTSELSYEQYF | TRBV12-3/TRBV12-4 | TRBD2
CASSQRHSGANVLTF | TRBV7-6 | NA
CASSYNEQFF | TRBV7-9 | NA
CSAQGSSSYNEQFF | TRBV20-1 | NA
CASSQDGTSGETQYF | TRBV4-2 | TRBD2
CASSRRGMNTGELFF | TRBV21-1 | NA
CASSLSGGANVLTF | TRBV12-3/TRBV12-4 | NA
CASSYPGTYEQYF | TRBV5-1 | NA
CATSDNTGTGYEQYF | TRBV24-1 | TRBD1